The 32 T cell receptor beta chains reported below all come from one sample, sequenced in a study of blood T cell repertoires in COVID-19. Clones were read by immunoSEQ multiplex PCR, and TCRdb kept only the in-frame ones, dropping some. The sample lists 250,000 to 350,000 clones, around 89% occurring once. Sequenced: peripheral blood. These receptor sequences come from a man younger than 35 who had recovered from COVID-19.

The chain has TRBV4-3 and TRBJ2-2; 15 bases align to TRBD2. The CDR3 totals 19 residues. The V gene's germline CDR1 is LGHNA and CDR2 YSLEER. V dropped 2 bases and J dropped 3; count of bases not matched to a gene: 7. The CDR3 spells CASSQQWTSGGAHTGELFF. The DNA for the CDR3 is TGCGCCAGCAGCCAACAGTGGACTAGCGGGGGGGCTCACACCGGGGAGCTGTTTTTT.

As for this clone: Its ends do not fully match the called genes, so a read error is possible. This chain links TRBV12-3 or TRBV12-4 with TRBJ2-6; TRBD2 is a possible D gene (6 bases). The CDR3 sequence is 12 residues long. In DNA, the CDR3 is TGTGCCAGCAGTTTGGGAGGACCTGCGGGGTCTTTC. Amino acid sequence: CASSLGGPAGSF.

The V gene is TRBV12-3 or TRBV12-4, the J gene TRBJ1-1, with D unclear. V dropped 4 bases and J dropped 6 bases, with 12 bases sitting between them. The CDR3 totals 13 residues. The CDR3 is CASSSGLESEAFF. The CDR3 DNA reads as TGTGCCAGCAGTTCCGGCCTAGAATCTGAAGCTTTCTTT.

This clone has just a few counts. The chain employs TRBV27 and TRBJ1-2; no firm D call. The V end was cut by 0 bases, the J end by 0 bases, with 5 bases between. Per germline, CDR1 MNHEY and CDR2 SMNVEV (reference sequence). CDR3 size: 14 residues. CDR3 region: CASSLSRSNYGYTF. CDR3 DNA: TGTGCCAGCAGTTTATCGCGCTCTAACTATGGCTACACCTTC.

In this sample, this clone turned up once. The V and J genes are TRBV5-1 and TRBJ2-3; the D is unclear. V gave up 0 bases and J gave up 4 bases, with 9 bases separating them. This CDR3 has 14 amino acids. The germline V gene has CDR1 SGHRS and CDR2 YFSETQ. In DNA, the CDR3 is TGCGCCAGCAGCTTGGCCCAGGTCGCAGATACGCAGTATTTT. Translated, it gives CASSLAQVADTQYF.

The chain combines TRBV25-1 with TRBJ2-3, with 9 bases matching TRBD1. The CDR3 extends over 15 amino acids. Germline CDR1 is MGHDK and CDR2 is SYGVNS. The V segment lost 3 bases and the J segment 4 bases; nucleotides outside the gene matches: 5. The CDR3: CASSEGTGNPDTQYF. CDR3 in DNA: TGTGCCAGCAGTGAGGGGACAGGGAACCCAGATACGCAGTATTTT.

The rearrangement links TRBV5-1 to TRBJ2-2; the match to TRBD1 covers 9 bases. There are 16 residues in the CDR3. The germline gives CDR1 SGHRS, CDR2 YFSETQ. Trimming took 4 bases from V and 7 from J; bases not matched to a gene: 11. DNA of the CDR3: TGCGCCAGCAGCCAAAGTCCCGGGACAGGGATCGGGGAGCTGTTTTTT. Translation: CASSQSPGTGIGELFF.

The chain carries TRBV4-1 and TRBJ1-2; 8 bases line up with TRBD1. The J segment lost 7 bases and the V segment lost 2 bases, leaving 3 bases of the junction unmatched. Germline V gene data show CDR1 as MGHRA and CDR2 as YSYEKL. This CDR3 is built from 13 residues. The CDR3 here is CASSQMQGAGYTF. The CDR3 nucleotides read TGCGCCAGCAGCCAAATGCAGGGGGCTGGCTACACCTTC.

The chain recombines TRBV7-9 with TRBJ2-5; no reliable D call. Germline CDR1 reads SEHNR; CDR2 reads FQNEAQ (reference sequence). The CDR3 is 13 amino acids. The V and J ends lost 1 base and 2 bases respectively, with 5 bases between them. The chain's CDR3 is CASSLEPQETQYF. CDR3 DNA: TGTGCCAGCAGCTTAGAGCCGCAAGAGACCCAGTACTTC.

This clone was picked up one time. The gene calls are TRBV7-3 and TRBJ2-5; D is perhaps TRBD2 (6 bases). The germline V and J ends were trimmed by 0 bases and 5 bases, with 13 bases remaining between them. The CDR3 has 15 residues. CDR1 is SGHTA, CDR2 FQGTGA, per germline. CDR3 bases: TGTGCCAGCAGCTTAACTCGGGCGGGGAGGGAGACCCAGTACTTC. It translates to CASSLTRAGRETQYF.

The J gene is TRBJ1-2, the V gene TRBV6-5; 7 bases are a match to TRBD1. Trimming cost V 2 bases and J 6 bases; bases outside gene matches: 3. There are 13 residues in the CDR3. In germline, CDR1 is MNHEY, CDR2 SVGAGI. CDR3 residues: CASSYQGDDGYTF. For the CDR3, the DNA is TGTGCCAGCAGTTACCAGGGGGATGATGGCTACACCTTC.

CDR3 bases: TGTGCCAGCAGCTTATCATCTGAGCAGTTCTTC. It translates to CASSLSSEQFF. V is TRBV7-6 and J is TRBJ2-1; D not certain. Germline loops: CDR1 SGHVS, CDR2 FNYEAQ. The CDR3 contains 11 residues. The V gene lost 2 bases and the J gene lost 9 bases, with 5 bases spanning the gap.

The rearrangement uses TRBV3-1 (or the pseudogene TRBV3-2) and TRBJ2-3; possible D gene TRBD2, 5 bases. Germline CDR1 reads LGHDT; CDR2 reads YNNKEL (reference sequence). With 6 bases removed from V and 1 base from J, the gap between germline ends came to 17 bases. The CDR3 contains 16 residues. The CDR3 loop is CASSSTLAAGTDTQYF. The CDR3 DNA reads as TGTGCCAGCAGTTCAACTCTAGCCGCGGGCACAGATACGCAGTATTTT.

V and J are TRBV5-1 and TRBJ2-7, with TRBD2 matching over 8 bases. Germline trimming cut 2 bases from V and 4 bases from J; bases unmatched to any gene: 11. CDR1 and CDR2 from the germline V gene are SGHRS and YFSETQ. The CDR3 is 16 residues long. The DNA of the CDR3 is TGCGCCAGCAGCTTTGGGGGGACTAGTAGAAAGTACGAGCAGTACTTC. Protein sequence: CASSFGGTSRKYEQYF.

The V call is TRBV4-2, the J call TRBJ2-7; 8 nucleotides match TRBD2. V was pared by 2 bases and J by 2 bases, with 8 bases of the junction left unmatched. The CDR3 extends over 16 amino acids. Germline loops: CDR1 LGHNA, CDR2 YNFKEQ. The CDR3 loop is CASSQFPTSGAYEQYF. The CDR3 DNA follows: TGTGCCAGCAGCCAATTCCCTACTAGCGGAGCCTACGAGCAGTACTTC.

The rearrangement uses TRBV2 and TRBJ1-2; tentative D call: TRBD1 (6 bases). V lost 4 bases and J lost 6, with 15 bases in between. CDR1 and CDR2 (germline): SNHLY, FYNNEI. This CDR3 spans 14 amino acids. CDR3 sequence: CASSGPQGNHGYTF. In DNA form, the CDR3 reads TGTGCCAGCAGTGGCCCCCAGGGGAACCATGGCTACACCTTC.

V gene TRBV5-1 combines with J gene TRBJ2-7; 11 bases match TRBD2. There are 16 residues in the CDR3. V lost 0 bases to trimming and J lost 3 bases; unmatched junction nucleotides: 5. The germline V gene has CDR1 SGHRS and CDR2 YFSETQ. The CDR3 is CASSLARLAGNYEQYF. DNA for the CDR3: TGCGCCAGCAGCTTGGCCAGACTAGCGGGGAACTACGAGCAGTACTTC.

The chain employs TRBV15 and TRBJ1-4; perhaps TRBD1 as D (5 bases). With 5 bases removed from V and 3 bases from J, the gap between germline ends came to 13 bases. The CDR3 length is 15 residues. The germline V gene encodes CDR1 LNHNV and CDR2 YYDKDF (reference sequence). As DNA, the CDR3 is TGTGCCACCAGCCCCCGGGTACAGGCTAATGAAAAACTGTTTTTT. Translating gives CATSPRVQANEKLFF.

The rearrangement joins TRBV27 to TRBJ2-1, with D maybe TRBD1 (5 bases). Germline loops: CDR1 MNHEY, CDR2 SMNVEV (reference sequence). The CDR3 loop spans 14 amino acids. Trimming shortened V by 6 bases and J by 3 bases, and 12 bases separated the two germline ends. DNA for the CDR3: TGTGCCAGCAGCCTAGGGGATGGCTACAATGAGCAGTTCTTC. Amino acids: CASSLGDGYNEQFF.

As DNA, the CDR3 is TGTGCCAGCAGCGATAGCGGGGGGGCCCACGACGAGCAGTACTTC. It encodes CASSDSGGAHDEQYF. V usage is TRBV9 and J usage is TRBJ2-7; 11 bases fit TRBD2. The CDR3 extends over 15 amino acids. With 3 bases clipped from V and 5 bases from J, the junction kept 7 bases outside the gene matches. In germline, CDR1 is SGDLS, CDR2 YYNGEE.

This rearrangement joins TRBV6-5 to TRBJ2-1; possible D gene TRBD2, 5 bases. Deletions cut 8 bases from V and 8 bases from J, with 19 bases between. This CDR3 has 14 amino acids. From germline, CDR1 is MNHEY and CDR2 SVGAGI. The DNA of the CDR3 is TGTGCCAGCGAGGCGCTTTCCGGGCGGGATGAGCAGTTCTTC. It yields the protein CASEALSGRDEQFF.

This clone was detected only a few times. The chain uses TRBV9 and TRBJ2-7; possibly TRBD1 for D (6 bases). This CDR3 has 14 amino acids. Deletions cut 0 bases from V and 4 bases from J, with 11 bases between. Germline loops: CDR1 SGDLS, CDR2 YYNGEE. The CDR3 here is CASSVGAGEYEQYF. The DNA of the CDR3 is TGTGCCAGCAGCGTAGGAGCAGGGGAGTACGAGCAGTACTTC. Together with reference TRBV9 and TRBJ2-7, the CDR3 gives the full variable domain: DSGVTQTPKHLITATGQRVTLRCSPRSGDLSVYWYQQSLDQGLQFLIQYYNGEERAKGNILERFSAQQFPDLHSELNLSSLELGDSALYFCASSVGAGEYEQYFGPGTRLTVT.

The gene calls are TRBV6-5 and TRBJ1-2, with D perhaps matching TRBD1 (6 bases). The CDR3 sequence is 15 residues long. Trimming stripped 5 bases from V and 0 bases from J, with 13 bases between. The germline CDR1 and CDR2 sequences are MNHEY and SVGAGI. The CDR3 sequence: CASSKRTAPNYGYTF. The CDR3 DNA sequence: TGTGCCAGCAGTAAACGGACAGCCCCTAACTATGGCTACACCTTC.

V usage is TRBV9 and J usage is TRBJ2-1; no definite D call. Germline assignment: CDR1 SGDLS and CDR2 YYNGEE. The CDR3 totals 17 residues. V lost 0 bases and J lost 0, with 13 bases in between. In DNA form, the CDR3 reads TGTGCCAGCAGCGTAGATCTTTACTCGAGCTCCTACAATGAGCAGTTCTTC. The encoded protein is CASSVDLYSSSYNEQFF.

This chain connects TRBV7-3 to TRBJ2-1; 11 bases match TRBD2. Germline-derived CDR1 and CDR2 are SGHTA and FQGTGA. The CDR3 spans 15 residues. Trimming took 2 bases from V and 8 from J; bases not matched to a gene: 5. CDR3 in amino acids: CASSLLAGGDYEQFF. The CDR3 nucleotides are TGTGCCAGCAGCTTACTAGCGGGAGGTGACTATGAGCAGTTCTTC.

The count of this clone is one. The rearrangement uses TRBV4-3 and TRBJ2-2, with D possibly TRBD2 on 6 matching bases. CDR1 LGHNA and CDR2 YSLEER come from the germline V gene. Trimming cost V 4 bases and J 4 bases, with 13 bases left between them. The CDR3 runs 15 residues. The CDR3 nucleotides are TGCGCCAGCAGCCCGTCGGGACTTACCACCGGGGAGCTGTTTTTT. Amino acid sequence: CASSPSGLTTGELFF.

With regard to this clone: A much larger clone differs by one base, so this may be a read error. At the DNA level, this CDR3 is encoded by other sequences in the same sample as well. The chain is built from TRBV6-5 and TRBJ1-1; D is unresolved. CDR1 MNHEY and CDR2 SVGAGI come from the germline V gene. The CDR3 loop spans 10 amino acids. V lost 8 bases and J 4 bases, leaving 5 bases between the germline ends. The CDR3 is CASGLTEAFF. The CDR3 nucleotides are TGTGCCAGCGGCCTCACTGAAGCTTTCTTT.

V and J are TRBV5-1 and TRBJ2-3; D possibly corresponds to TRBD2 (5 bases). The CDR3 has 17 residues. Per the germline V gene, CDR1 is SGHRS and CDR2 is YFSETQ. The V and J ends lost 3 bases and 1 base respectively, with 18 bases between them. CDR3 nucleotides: TGCGCCAGCAGCTCCTTCCTCCGGGATCGGGGCACAGATACGCAGTATTTT. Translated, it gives CASSSFLRDRGTDTQYF.

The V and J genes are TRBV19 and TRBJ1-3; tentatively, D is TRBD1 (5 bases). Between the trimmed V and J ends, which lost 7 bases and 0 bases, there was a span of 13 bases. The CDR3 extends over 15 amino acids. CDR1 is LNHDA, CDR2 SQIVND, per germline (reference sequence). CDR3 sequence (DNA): TGTGCCAGTATACAGGACCGTCTCTCTGGAAACACCATATATTTT. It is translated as CASIQDRLSGNTIYF.

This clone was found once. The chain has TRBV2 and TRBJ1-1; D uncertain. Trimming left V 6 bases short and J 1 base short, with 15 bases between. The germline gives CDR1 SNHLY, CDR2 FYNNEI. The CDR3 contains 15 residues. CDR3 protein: CASSALRGENTEAFF. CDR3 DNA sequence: TGTGCCAGCAGCGCTCTAAGAGGAGAGAACACTGAAGCTTTCTTT.

The CDR3 DNA sequence: TGCAGCGTCGGACAGGTGGCCTACGAGCAGTACTTC. This sequence encodes CSVGQVAYEQYF. The chain is built from TRBV29-1 and TRBJ2-7; 7 nucleotides agree with TRBD1. The CDR3 length is 12 residues. Germline V lookup: CDR1 SQVTM, CDR2 ANQGSEA. The junction had 4 bases not matched to a gene; V was cut back by 6 bases and J by 2 bases.

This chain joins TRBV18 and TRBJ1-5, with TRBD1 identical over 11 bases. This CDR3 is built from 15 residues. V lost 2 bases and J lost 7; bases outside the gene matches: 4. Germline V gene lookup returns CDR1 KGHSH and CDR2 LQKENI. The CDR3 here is CASSPGQGAEQPQHF. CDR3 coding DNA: TGTGCCAGCTCACCAGGACAGGGGGCAGAGCAGCCCCAGCATTTT.